These 15 T cell receptor beta chains share one sample of origin, sequenced in a study of blood T cell repertoires in COVID-19. This table comes from immunoSEQ multiplex PCR, and its TCRdb copy is limited to in-frame clones, with some not included. The sample contains approximately 200,000 clones, less than 90% of which appear only once. The sequenced sample consisted of peripheral blood. The receptor set was obtained from a woman in her 50s with acute or convalescent COVID-19.

The chain uses TRBV5-5 and TRBJ1-2; TRBD1 aligns across 9 bases. Trimming removed 4 bases from V and 6 bases from J; junction bases left unmatched: 10. Germline V CDR1 and CDR2: SGHKS, YYEKEE (reference sequence). The CDR3 is 15 amino acids. CDR3 sequence: CASSTRQGDQDGYTF. The CDR3 nucleotides read TGTGCCAGCAGCACCAGACAGGGGGACCAGGATGGCTACACCTTC.

This chain links TRBV10-3 with TRBJ1-1; no clear D. Trimming removed 10 bases at V and 2 bases at J, with 8 bases between. The CDR3 extends over 11 amino acids. Germline CDR1 reads ENHRY; CDR2 reads SYGVKD. Here the CDR3 reads CATRENTEAFF. The DNA for the CDR3 is TGTGCCACCCGGGAAAACACTGAAGCTTTCTTT.

This clone was detected a few times. The V gene is TRBV2, the J gene TRBJ2-7, with a weak D call TRBD1 (6 bases). From germline, CDR1 is SNHLY and CDR2 FYNNEI. The length of the CDR3 is 16 residues. V lost 6 bases and J 1 base, leaving 19 bases between the germline ends. In DNA form, the CDR3 reads TGTGCCAGCAGCGCAGGGGTTCATATTGTATCCTACGAGCAGTACTTC. As protein: CASSAGVHIVSYEQYF.

The chain links TRBV3-1 (or the pseudogene TRBV3-2) to TRBJ2-3; TRBD2 matches at 8 bases. J lost 7 bases, V lost 1 base, and 4 bases had no gene match. CDR1 is LGHDT and CDR2 is YNNKEL in the germline V gene (reference sequence). CDR3 length: 14 residues. CDR3 loop: CASSQAGGLNTQYF. The CDR3 DNA sequence: TGTGCCAGCAGCCAAGCGGGGGGGCTAAATACGCAGTATTTT.

The genes are TRBV5-6 and TRBJ2-5; maybe TRBD2 (5 bases). V lost 4 bases, J lost 3 bases, and 13 bases lay in between. This CDR3 is 14 amino acids long. Germline V gene sequence: CDR1 SGHDT, CDR2 YYEEEE. CDR3 in DNA: TGTGCCAGCAGCGGGGTCCAGCGGAAAGAGACCCAGTACTTC. Translation: CASSGVQRKETQYF.

This clone is a singleton in its sample. V usage is TRBV3-1 (or the pseudogene TRBV3-2) and J usage is TRBJ1-3; tentatively, D is TRBD1 (6 bases). The CDR3 totals 15 residues. Germline-derived CDR1 and CDR2 are LGHDT and YNNKEL (reference sequence). V gave up 3 bases and J gave up 3 bases, with 12 bases separating them. DNA for the CDR3: TGTGCCAGCAGCCAGGGGGCGAAGAGTGGAAACACCATATATTTT. Amino acids: CASSQGAKSGNTIYF.

This clone came up once. This chain uses TRBV5-6 with TRBJ1-1; 8 bases agree with TRBD1. Unmatched junction bases numbered 9, after V lost 3 bases and J lost 11 bases. Per germline, CDR1 SGHDT and CDR2 YYEEEE. CDR3 length equals 13 residues. Here the CDR3 reads CASSWGQDGYAFF. The CDR3 bases are TGTGCCAGCAGCTGGGGACAGGATGGATATGCTTTCTTT.

This clone was seen a handful of times. The chain uses TRBV20-1 and TRBJ1-4; tentative D call: TRBD1 (5 bases). CDR3 length: 11 residues. In germline, CDR1 is DFQATT, CDR2 SNEGSKA (reference sequence). Trimming stripped 7 bases from V and 4 bases from J, with 7 bases between. This chain's CDR3 is CSVGVNEKLFF. The CDR3 DNA follows: TGCAGTGTAGGGGTTAATGAAAAACTGTTTTTT.

The genes are TRBV20-1 and TRBJ2-1, with 14 bases aligning to TRBD2. The V and J ends lost 3 bases and 8 bases, in that order; junction bases with no gene match: 6. Germline loops: CDR1 DFQATT, CDR2 SNEGSKA (reference sequence). This CDR3 is 15 amino acids long. This CDR3 reads CSASSGTSGSDEQFF. The CDR3 DNA is TGCAGTGCTAGTTCCGGGACTAGCGGGAGTGATGAGCAGTTCTTC.

V and J are TRBV30 and TRBJ2-7; D is undetermined. V was pared by 2 bases and J by 5 bases, with 10 bases between. Per the germline V gene, CDR1 is GTSNPN and CDR2 is SVGIG (reference sequence). This CDR3 region has 12 residues. The CDR3 region is CAWSYDWDEQYF. For the CDR3, the DNA is TGTGCCTGGAGTTACGACTGGGACGAGCAGTACTTC.

The chain uses TRBV3-1 (or the pseudogene TRBV3-2) and TRBJ2-1; perhaps TRBD2 as D (6 bases). Germline loops: CDR1 LGHDT, CDR2 YNNKEL (reference sequence). The CDR3 length is 12 residues. Trimming pared 4 bases from V and 10 bases from J, leaving 11 bases between. Here the CDR3 DNA reads TGTGCCAGCAGCCTACCCCGGGGGGAGCAGTTCTTC. Its translation is CASSLPRGEQFF.

As to this clone: The same CDR3 also results from other DNA sequences found in this sample. CDR3 protein: CSVGTGNNQPQHF. As DNA, the CDR3 is TGCAGCGTTGGGACAGGGAACAATCAGCCCCAGCATTTT. The chain recombines TRBV29-1 with TRBJ1-5, with TRBD1 identical over 8 bases. V lost 4 bases, J lost 3 bases, and 2 bases stayed unmatched. The germline gives CDR1 SQVTM, CDR2 ANQGSEA. The CDR3 runs to 13 residues.

This clone was counted a few times. This sequence joins TRBV11-3 and TRBJ1-1, with D maybe TRBD1 (5 bases). Germline V gene data show CDR1 as SGHNT and CDR2 as YENEEA. The CDR3 is 14 amino acids. Trimming stripped 0 bases from V and 4 bases from J, with 9 bases between. The DNA for the CDR3 is TGTGCCAGCAGCTTAGAACAGGTGGGCACTGAAGCTTTCTTT. Translating gives CASSLEQVGTEAFF.

The genes are TRBV2 and TRBJ1-2; 7 bases are a match to TRBD1. This CDR3 comprises 13 residues. V lost 5 bases to trimming and J lost 8 bases; unmatched junction nucleotides: 8. Germline V gives CDR1 SNHLY, CDR2 FYNNEI. CDR3 region: CASSTDRDEGYTF. CDR3 DNA sequence: TGTGCCAGCAGTACCGACAGGGATGAAGGCTACACCTTC.

The chain combines TRBV5-6 with TRBJ1-2; D gene ambiguous. The CDR3 has 13 amino acids. Trimming pared 2 bases from V and 8 bases from J, leaving 13 bases between. The V gene's germline CDR1 is SGHDT and CDR2 YYEEEE. CDR3 protein: CASSFPKPGGYTF. Here the CDR3 DNA reads TGTGCCAGCAGCTTTCCGAAACCGGGAGGCTACACCTTC.